This TCR beta chain was sequenced in a study of CD8+ T cells in alopecia areata. Whole-study results and caveats: Uncertainty about whether baseline CD8+ expansion is linked to response remains, with one nonresponder. Scalp and blood samples kept many expanded lesional clones throughout tofacitinib. Scalp clonality and expanded CD8+ clones among the top 100 fell significantly with tofacitinib. Normal skin's resident alphabeta T cells are sequenced alongside lesional scalp T cells.

The authors extracted RNA and reverse transcribed it into cDNA as the sequencing template. Here immunoSEQ multiplex PCR was the method, and the copy in TCRdb shows in-frame clones only, minus some. The table lists under 350,000 clones, 55% to 70% of them singletons, with under 2% in the top ten. The treatment denotes: oral pan-JAK inhibitor, 5-10 mg twice daily. On this clone: Its specificity is unknown.

Looked up from germline, CDR1 is SEHNR and CDR2 is FQNEAQ (reference sequence). The V end lost 5 bases, the J end lost 4 bases, and 13 bases lay between the germline ends. This CDR3 is built from 14 residues. The TCR originated in a human donor with alopecia areata. The material was CD4+ T cells sorted from blood, obtained at week 24, from a patient treated with tofacitinib. The chain recombines TRBV7-9 with TRBJ2-3; D remains ambiguous. CDR3 coding DNA: TGTGCCAGCAGCGTCTCAAGTTTCGCAGATACGCAGTATTTT. Encoded protein: CASSVSSFADTQYF.